This entry lists 15 T cell receptor beta chains sequenced from one sample in a study of fetal regulatory T cell absence and autoimmunity (dated by TCRdb to about 2017). Receptor libraries were prepared by the immunoSEQ multiplex PCR assay. TCRdb carries this immuneACCESS record with in-frame sequences only. Its versions omit some clonotypes, under half of them owing to an unresolved V gene in the studies checked, with the rest unexplained. The table for this sample lists around 100,000 clones; around 72% of them were counted only once. The biggest ten clones account for roughly 2% of the sample. Sample: pancreas tissue. The origin of the receptors is a male donor with IPEX syndrome.

The chain uses TRBV7-6 and TRBJ2-2; D not certain. Germline V CDR1 and CDR2: SGHVS, FNYEAQ. The CDR3 consists of 14 residues. The V and J ends lost 0 bases and 1 base respectively, with 3 bases between them. CDR3 DNA sequence: TGTGCCAGCAGCTTAGCACAGAACACCGGGGAGCTGTTTTTT. This encodes CASSLAQNTGELFF. Together with reference TRBV7-6 and TRBJ2-2, the CDR3 gives the full variable domain: GAGVSQSPRYKVTKRGQDVALRCDPISGHVSLYWYRQALGQGPEFLTYFNYEAQQDKSGLPNDRFSAERPEGSISTLTIQRTEQRDSAMYRCASSLAQNTGELFFGEGSRLTVL.

The chain combines TRBV25-1 with TRBJ1-1; D remains ambiguous. Germline V gives CDR1 MGHDK, CDR2 SYGVNS. CDR3 length: 13 amino acids. V dropped 4 bases and J dropped 0 bases, with 6 bases sitting between them. The CDR3 loop is CASSAHMNTEAFF. The CDR3 DNA reads as TGTGCCAGCAGTGCGCATATGAACACTGAAGCTTTCTTT.

The V call is TRBV7-9, the J call TRBJ2-6, with D unresolved. CDR3 length: 18 residues. V was cut by 0 bases and J by 0 bases, with 12 bases left in between. Germline V lookup: CDR1 SEHNR, CDR2 FQNEAQ (reference sequence). CDR3 DNA: TGTGCCAGCAGCTTAGCGACATCCTATGCCTCTGGGGCCAACGTCCTGACTTTC. Amino acid sequence: CASSLATSYASGANVLTF. Full variable domain (missing parts from reference TRBV7-9 and TRBJ2-6): DTGVSQNPRHKITKRGQNVTFRCDPISEHNRLYWYRQTLGQGPEFLTYFQNEAQLEKSRLLSDRFSAERPKGSFSTLEIQRTEQGDSAMYLCASSLATSYASGANVLTFGAGSRLTVL.

The chain recombines TRBV7-9 with TRBJ2-1; 11 bases are a match to TRBD2. The V and J ends lost 3 bases and 5 bases, in that order; junction bases with no gene match: 6. The CDR3 contains 16 residues. Germline-derived CDR1 and CDR2 are SEHNR and FQNEAQ (reference sequence). CDR3 bases: TGTGCCAGCAGCTTCCCTAGCGGGAGGCCCCACAATGAGCAGTTCTTC. Translating it yields CASSFPSGRPHNEQFF.

The V call is TRBV9, the J call TRBJ2-2; D not certain. Germline V gene sequence: CDR1 SGDLS, CDR2 YYNGEE. The germline V and J ends were trimmed by 0 bases and 0 bases, with 12 bases remaining between them. The CDR3 extends over 17 amino acids. CDR3 region: CASSVGNRASNTGELFF. The CDR3 bases are TGTGCCAGCAGCGTAGGGAACAGAGCTTCGAACACCGGGGAGCTGTTTTTT.

The gene calls are TRBV20-1 and TRBJ2-7; D is ambiguous. Trimming took off 2 bases at V and 1 base at J, with 3 bases between the two ends. The CDR3 contains 11 residues. The germline gives CDR1 DFQATT, CDR2 SNEGSKA (reference sequence). CDR3 nucleotides: TGCAGTGCTAGACAGTCCTACGAGCAGTACTTC. Translated, it gives CSARQSYEQYF.

This chain connects TRBV5-6 to TRBJ2-7; D is perhaps TRBD1 (5 bases). Trimming took 0 bases from V and 5 from J, leaving 15 bases between them. The CDR3 is 15 residues long. Germline CDR1 SGHDT, CDR2 YYEEEE. The CDR3 DNA sequence: TGTGCCAGCAGCTTGGAAGGGGAAATTTCCCACGAGCAGTACTTC. It specifies CASSLEGEISHEQYF.

The chain combines TRBV4-1 with TRBJ2-7; 7 bases agree with TRBD1. Trimming removed 2 bases from V and 1 base from J; junction bases left unmatched: 14. CDR3 length equals 18 residues. The V gene's germline CDR1 is MGHRA and CDR2 YSYEKL. CDR3 region: CASSQLPPAGGSSYEQYF. CDR3 bases: TGCGCCAGCAGCCAACTACCTCCCGCAGGGGGTTCTTCCTACGAGCAGTACTTC.

The rearrangement links TRBV7-9 to TRBJ1-1, with TRBD1 identical over 12 bases. With V trimmed by 5 bases and J by 2 bases, 6 bases remained unmatched. Germline assignment: CDR1 SEHNR and CDR2 FQNEAQ (reference sequence). The CDR3 is made up of 16 amino acids. CDR3 sequence reads: CASSPGTGGPNTEAFF. As DNA, the CDR3 is TGTGCCAGCAGCCCCGGGACAGGGGGCCCCAACACTGAAGCTTTCTTT. The variable domain in full, completed from reference TRBV7-9 and TRBJ1-1, reads DTGVSQNPRHKITKRGQNVTFRCDPISEHNRLYWYRQTLGQGPEFLTYFQNEAQLEKSRLLSDRFSAERPKGSFSTLEIQRTEQGDSAMYLCASSPGTGGPNTEAFFGQGTRLTVV.

This clone was picked up a small number of times. The chain is built from TRBV29-1 and TRBJ1-2; 7 bases map to TRBD1. This CDR3 has 13 residues. Trimming removed 2 bases from V and 1 base from J; junction bases left unmatched: 1. Per the germline V gene, CDR1 is SQVTM and CDR2 is ANQGSEA. CDR3 nucleotide sequence: TGCAGCGTTGAACAGGGGGATAACTATGGCTACACCTTC. Its translation is CSVEQGDNYGYTF.

This chain links TRBV5-1 with TRBJ2-7, with D maybe TRBD2 (6 bases). Trimming cost V 5 bases and J 0 bases, with 15 bases left between them. The CDR3 totals 15 residues. Germline V gene sequence: CDR1 SGHRS, CDR2 YFSETQ. The CDR3 DNA reads as TGCGCCAGCAGACTGGGTAGCGGAAGCTCCTACGAGCAGTACTTC. Encoded protein: CASRLGSGSSYEQYF.

The gene calls are TRBV2 and TRBJ2-7; TRBD1 agrees at 8 bases. With V trimmed by 8 bases and J by 4 bases, 4 bases remained unmatched. The CDR3 is made up of 12 amino acids. Looked up from germline, CDR1 is SNHLY and CDR2 is FYNNEI. CDR3 amino acids: CASHGTGYEQYF. DNA of the CDR3: TGTGCCAGCCACGGGACAGGTTACGAGCAGTACTTC.

The chain carries TRBV11-2 and TRBJ2-7, with D unclear. The germline CDR1 and CDR2 sequences are SGHAT and FQNNGV. Trimming removed 1 base at V and 9 bases at J, with 10 bases between. The CDR3 has 12 amino acids. CDR3 protein: CASSLAGSWQYF. The CDR3 nucleotides are TGTGCCAGCAGCTTAGCTGGCTCTTGGCAGTACTTC.

The chain couples TRBV19 to TRBJ1-2; 8 nucleotides align to TRBD1. V lost 5 bases and J lost 4; bases outside the gene matches: 6. Germline V CDR1 and CDR2: LNHDA, SQIVND (reference sequence). This CDR3 is built from 14 residues. CDR3 nucleotide sequence: TGTGCCAGTAGTTTCTACAGGGGGAGCTATGGCTACACCTTC. Translated: CASSFYRGSYGYTF.

The chain couples TRBV19 to TRBJ1-2, with TRBD1 identical over 7 bases. The germline CDR1 and CDR2 sequences are LNHDA and SQIVND (reference sequence). Unmatched junction bases numbered 4, after V lost 1 base and J lost 5 bases. The CDR3 totals 14 residues. The CDR3 reads CASSIAGTVYGYTF. The CDR3 nucleotides read TGTGCCAGTAGTATAGCCGGGACAGTGTATGGCTACACCTTC.